The rows below give T cell receptor beta chains drawn from one sample of a study of cytomegalovirus exposure and HLA in healthy donors. Assay used: immunoSEQ multiplex PCR; TCRdb lists only in-frame clones, some missing. The sample shows about 100,000 clones, roughly a tenth of them seen only once. The sequenced sample was PBMCs. The receptor source for this set is a man aged 35 to 55 in good health and CMV-seropositive. The CDR3 runs from the conserved cysteine through the conserved F or W. D genes are given only for firm matches. Not all rows give a size; the values are once, few, many and, for expanded clones, a class.

CDR3 DNA: TGTGCCATCAGTGAGTCGGAGGGCATCCAAGAGACCCAGTACTTC
CDR3 protein: CAISESEGIQETQYF
clone size: few
J gene: TRBJ2-5
D gene: NA
V gene: TRBV10-3

CDR3 DNA: TGTGCCAGTACCAGGGGACTAGCGGGGGCCAATGAGCAGTTCTTC
CDR3 protein: CASTRGLAGANEQFF
clone size: NA
J gene: TRBJ2-1
D gene: TRBD2
V gene: TRBV19

CDR3 DNA: TGTGCCAGCAGCTTGGCCGGGACAGAATACGAGCAGTACTTC
CDR3 protein: CASSLAGTEYEQYF
clone size: NA
J gene: TRBJ2-7
D gene: TRBD1
V gene: TRBV5-5

CDR3 DNA: TGTGCCAGCAGCGGACTAGCTGGCGCAGATACGCAGTATTTT
CDR3 protein: CASSGLAGADTQYF
clone size: NA
J gene: TRBJ2-3
D gene: TRBD2
V gene: TRBV7-3

CDR3 DNA: TGCGCCAGCAGCTTGGTTACCACAAATGAGCAGTTCTTC
CDR3 protein: CASSLVTTNEQFF
clone size: NA
J gene: TRBJ2-1
D gene: NA
V gene: TRBV5-1

CDR3 DNA: TGTGCCAGCAGTTTAGCAACGGGGACAGGGGCGTATTTT
CDR3 protein: CASSLATGTGAYF
clone size: NA
J gene: TRBJ2-3
D gene: TRBD1
V gene: TRBV27

CDR3 DNA: TGTGCCAGCAGCCCCGGGACAGGGGAAGCCAATGAAAAACTGTTTTTT
CDR3 protein: CASSPGTGEANEKLFF
clone size: few
J gene: TRBJ1-4
D gene: TRBD1
V gene: TRBV7-9

CDR3 DNA: TGTGCCAGCAGCTTAGCGCTGTGGCGGGGCAGCTCCTACGAGCAGTACTTC
CDR3 protein: CASSLALWRGSSYEQYF
clone size: NA
J gene: TRBJ2-7
D gene: NA
V gene: TRBV7-2

CDR3 DNA: TGTGCCAGCAGCTTAGGTTCGGGACTACAAGAGACCCAGTACTTC
CDR3 protein: CASSLGSGLQETQYF
clone size: NA
J gene: TRBJ2-5
D gene: TRBD2
V gene: TRBV11-3

CDR3 DNA: TGTGCCAGCAGCTTGGTTCTAAATGAGCAGTTCTTC
CDR3 protein: CASSLVLNEQFF
clone size: NA
J gene: TRBJ2-1
D gene: NA
V gene: TRBV5-6

CDR3 DNA: TGTGCCAGCAGTGACAGTGGCTACACCTTC
CDR3 protein: CASSDSGYTF
clone size: NA
J gene: TRBJ1-2
D gene: NA
V gene: TRBV2

CDR3 DNA: TGTGCCAGCAGCCAAGTCCGCGGCCGAATGGAGACCCAGTACTTC
CDR3 protein: CASSQVRGRMETQYF
clone size: NA
J gene: TRBJ2-5
D gene: NA
V gene: TRBV4-2

CDR3 DNA: TGTGCCAGCAGTGCCCACAGGGGGAACACTGAAGCTTTCTTT
CDR3 protein: CASSAHRGNTEAFF
clone size: NA
J gene: TRBJ1-1
D gene: TRBD1
V gene: TRBV25-1

CDR3 DNA: TGTGCCAGTAGTCGTACAGGCTACGAGCAGTACTTC
CDR3 protein: CASSRTGYEQYF
clone size: NA
J gene: TRBJ2-7
D gene: NA
V gene: TRBV19

CDR3 DNA: TGTGCCAGCTCACTCTCTTCGGTGCAAACAGGGCATGGCTACACCTTC
CDR3 protein: CASSLSSVQTGHGYTF
clone size: few
J gene: TRBJ1-2
D gene: NA
V gene: TRBV18

CDR3 DNA: TGTGCCACCAGGACAGACTACGAGCAGTACTTC
CDR3 protein: CATRTDYEQYF
clone size: NA
J gene: TRBJ2-7
D gene: NA
V gene: TRBV6-6

CDR3 DNA: TGTGCCAGCAGTTCCGGAGGTGGGTACGAGCAGTACTTC
CDR3 protein: CASSSGGGYEQYF
clone size: few
J gene: TRBJ2-7
D gene: NA
V gene: TRBV28

CDR3 DNA: TGTGCCAGCAGCGTAACAGGGTCTTGGGGCGGGGGCTACACCTTC
CDR3 protein: CASSVTGSWGGGYTF
clone size: NA
J gene: TRBJ1-2
D gene: NA
V gene: TRBV7-6

CDR3 DNA: TGTGCCAGCAGCCGCGAGGCCCGGGGACTTCCCAACGAGCAGTACTTC
CDR3 protein: CASSREARGLPNEQYF
clone size: NA
J gene: TRBJ2-7
D gene: NA
V gene: TRBV4-2

CDR3 DNA: TGTGCCAGCAGGGGTAGCGCTTCCTACGAGCAGTACTTC
CDR3 protein: CASRGSASYEQYF
clone size: once
J gene: TRBJ2-7
D gene: NA
V gene: TRBV11-2

CDR3 DNA: TGTGCCAGCAAGACTAGCGGGATAGGAAATGAGCAGTTCTTC
CDR3 protein: CASKTSGIGNEQFF
clone size: NA
J gene: TRBJ2-1
D gene: TRBD2
V gene: TRBV6-6

CDR3 DNA: TGTGCCAGCAGTGTACTGCAGACAGGGCTGGCCACTGAAGCTTTCTTT
CDR3 protein: CASSVLQTGLATEAFF
clone size: few
J gene: TRBJ1-1
D gene: TRBD1
V gene: TRBV28

CDR3 DNA: TGTGCCAGCAGTGACTCCGGACTAGCGGGTGAGCAGTACTTC
CDR3 protein: CASSDSGLAGEQYF
clone size: NA
J gene: TRBJ2-7
D gene: TRBD2
V gene: TRBV6-5

CDR3 DNA: TGTGCTAGTGGTTTGGGACAGATCCTAGGGCCCCAGCATTTT
CDR3 protein: CASGLGQILGPQHF
clone size: few
J gene: TRBJ1-5
D gene: NA
V gene: TRBV12-5

CDR3 DNA: TGTGCCAGCAGTGAACAGCTAGGCCGCACAGATACGCAGTATTTT
CDR3 protein: CASSEQLGRTDTQYF
clone size: NA
J gene: TRBJ2-3
D gene: NA
V gene: TRBV6-1

CDR3 DNA: TGCGCCAGCAGCCAAGTGCCGACTAGCGGGAGGAACCCCATCTACGAGCAGTACTTC
CDR3 protein: CASSQVPTSGRNPIYEQYF
clone size: NA
J gene: TRBJ2-7
D gene: TRBD2
V gene: TRBV4-1

CDR3 DNA: TGTGCCAGCAGCCGAGGACTAGCGGGAGCCGAGCAGTACTTC
CDR3 protein: CASSRGLAGAEQYF
clone size: few
J gene: TRBJ2-7
D gene: TRBD2
V gene: TRBV13